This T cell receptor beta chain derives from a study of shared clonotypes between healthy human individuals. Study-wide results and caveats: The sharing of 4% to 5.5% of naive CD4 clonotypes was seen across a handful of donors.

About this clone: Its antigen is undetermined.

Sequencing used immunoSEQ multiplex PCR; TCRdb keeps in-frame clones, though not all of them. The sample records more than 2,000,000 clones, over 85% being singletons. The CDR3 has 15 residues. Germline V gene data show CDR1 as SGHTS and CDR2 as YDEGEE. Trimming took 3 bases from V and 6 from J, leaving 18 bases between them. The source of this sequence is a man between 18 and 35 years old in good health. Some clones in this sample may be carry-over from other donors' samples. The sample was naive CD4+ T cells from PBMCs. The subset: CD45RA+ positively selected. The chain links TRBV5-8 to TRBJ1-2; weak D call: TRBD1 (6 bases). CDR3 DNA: TGTGCCAGCAGCTGGGACATTCGTTCCCGAAATGGCTACACCTTC. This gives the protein CASSWDIRSRNGYTF. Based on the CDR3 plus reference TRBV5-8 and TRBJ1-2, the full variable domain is EAGVTQSPTHLIKTRGQQATLRCSPISGHTSVYWYQQALGLGLQFLLWYDEGEERNRGNFPPRFSGRQFPNYSSELNVNALELEDSALYLCASSWDIRSRNGYTFGSGTRLTVV.